This TCR beta chain was obtained from a study of a mutant IDH1 vaccine in newly diagnosed glioma. The CDR3 runs 11 residues. Trimming pared 0 bases from V and 5 bases from J, leaving 4 bases between. Germline-derived CDR1 and CDR2 are GTSNPN and SVGIG (reference sequence). This clone was picked up one time. As for time point: baseline, week 1 (first vaccination visit). The treatment denotes: pre-vaccination baseline after standard-of-care therapy. The donors' diagnosis was new WHO grade 3 or 4 astrocytoma that was IDH1-mutant and ATRX-lost. Only in-frame clones appear in the TCRdb table, and some are missing; sequencing was by immunoSEQ multiplex PCR. The data show around 99,000 clones, with around 80% seen just once and less than 9.5% held by the top ten.

The input for sequencing was PBMCs, taken from a glioma patient treated with radiotherapy, temozolomide or both. This clonotype originated in a man between 35 and 55 years old with glioma. V and J are TRBV30 and TRBJ2-5, with D uncertain. For the CDR3, the DNA is TGTGCCTGGAGTGTTAGGGAGACCCAGTACTTC. Protein product: CAWSVRETQYF.